The rows below give T cell receptor beta chains drawn from one sample of a study of patients and donors after allogeneic stem cell transplantation. Each CDR3 protein gets one entry after TCRdb re-called the RT-PCR reads with MiXCR. The repertoire holds about 150,000 distinct CDR3 sequences, with over 35% as singletons. The sequenced sample consisted of blood, either unsorted or a sorted T cell fraction (not recorded which). Receptors originate from a human donor who was either an allogeneic HSCT recipient or a stem cell or donor lymphocyte infusion donor (not recorded which). It is not recorded whose cells these are; they may come from a transplant donor. CDR3s include the opening cysteine and the closing phenylalanine or tryptophan. D genes are given only for firm matches. Some rows mark clone size as missing; the rest say once, few, many or name a class of expanded clone.

D | J | size | V | CDR3 | DNA
. | TRBJ2-7 | . | TRBV12-3/TRBV12-4 | CASTSGIPYEQYF | TGTGCCAGCACTTCCGGGATCCCCTACGAGCAGTACTTC
TRBD2 | TRBJ2-1 | . | TRBV3-1 | CASSQAGLANNEQFF | TGTGCCAGCAGCCAAGCGGGACTAGCCAACAATGAGCAGTTCTTC
. | TRBJ2-3 | few | TRBV9 | CASSDPPDRTQYF | TGTGCCAGCAGCGACCCGCCCGATCGTACGCAGTATTTT
TRBD2 | TRBJ2-3 | . | TRBV25-1 | CASSEISGGMYF | TGTGCCAGCAGTGAAATCAGCGGGGGGATGTATTTT
. | TRBJ2-7 | . | TRBV5-1 | CASSPGRTALTYEQYF | TGCGCCAGCAGCCCAGGACGGACAGCACTAACCTACGAGCAGTACTTC
TRBD1 | TRBJ1-2 | . | TRBV24-1 | CATSDPDRDHGYTF | TGTGCCACCAGTGACCCAGACAGGGACCATGGCTACACCTTC
. | TRBJ1-5 | few | TRBV7-3 | CASSLIPYSNQPQHF | TGTGCCAGCAGCTTAATACCGTATAGCAATCAGCCCCAGCATTTT
. | TRBJ1-6 | . | TRBV7-9 | CASSSPYGVHF | TGTGCCAGCAGCTCCCCATATGGGGTCCACTTT
. | TRBJ2-7 | few | TRBV29-1 | CSVVFQGPYEQYF | TGCAGCGTTGTCTTCCAGGGACCCTACGAGCAGTACTTC
. | TRBJ2-5 | . | TRBV10-3 | CAISLTRDMGGETQYF | TGTGCCATCTCCCTTACCAGGGATATGGGGGGAGAGACCCAGTACTTC
. | TRBJ2-6 | . | TRBV6-6 | CASSYGGNCLWESLSGANVLTF | TGTGCCAGCAGTTACGGCGGAAATTGTCTCTGGGAGAGTCTCTCTGGGGCCAACGTCCTGACTTTC
. | TRBJ1-1 | . | TRBV5-1 | CASSAGLLNTEAFF | TGCGCCAGCAGCGCCGGACTGCTGAACACTGAAGCTTTCTTT
TRBD2 | TRBJ2-3 | . | TRBV12-3/TRBV12-4 | CASSLAGGYADTQYF | TGTGCCAGCAGTCTAGCGGGGGGATATGCAGATACGCAGTATTTT
TRBD1 | TRBJ1-2 | few | TRBV4-1 | CASSQVGTGPNYGYTF | TGCGCCAGCAGCCAAGTAGGGACAGGTCCTAACTATGGCTACACCTTC
. | TRBJ1-1 | once | TRBV2 | CASSEPEAPTEAFF | TGTGCCAGCAGTGAACCTGAGGCGCCCACTGAAGCTTTCTTT
TRBD1 | TRBJ1-3 | . | TRBV2 | CASIQSQGAGNTIYF | TGTGCCAGCATTCAATCACAGGGGGCTGGAAACACCATATATTTT
TRBD1 | TRBJ1-6 | . | TRBV2 | CASRDDRGRSPLHF | TGTGCCAGCAGGGATGACAGGGGAAGATCACCCCTCCACTTT
. | TRBJ1-5 | once | TRBV11-2 | CASSTGAADTQHF | TGTGCCAGCAGCACTGGGGCTGCAGATACGCAGCATTTT
. | TRBJ2-3 | . | TRBV12-3/TRBV12-4 | CASNPGSSTDTQYF | TGTGCCAGCAACCCCGGGAGTAGCACAGATACGCAGTATTTT
TRBD1 | TRBJ1-3 | . | TRBV7-9 | CASSLQGARSGNTIYF | TGTGCCAGCAGCTTACAGGGGGCCCGCTCTGGAAACACCATATATTTT
. | TRBJ1-4 | . | TRBV10-3 | CAISEFRGRDEKLFF | TGTGCCATCAGTGAGTTTAGGGGACGAGATGAAAAACTGTTTTTT
TRBD1 | TRBJ1-1 | few | TRBV20-1 | CSATPDRLYSMNTEAFF | TGCAGTGCTACCCCGGACAGGCTTTACAGTATGAACACTGAAGCTTTCTTT
. | TRBJ2-5 | . | TRBV2 | CASRSRGHLPQETQYF | TGTGCCAGCAGAAGCCGGGGACATCTCCCCCAAGAGACCCAGTACTTC
. | TRBJ1-5 | many | TRBV12-3/TRBV12-4 | CASSSGEPQHF | TGTGCCAGCAGTTCCGGCGAGCCCCAGCATTTT
. | TRBJ1-2 | few | TRBV9 | CASSAPKAGLYGYTF | TGTGCCAGCAGCGCGCCGAAGGCAGGACTCTATGGCTACACCTTC
. | TRBJ1-1 | . | TRBV12-3/TRBV12-4 | CASSLNRGAGTEAFF | TGTGCCAGCAGTTTAAATCGGGGGGCGGGCACTGAAGCTTTCTTT
. | TRBJ1-2 | . | TRBV6-1 | CASAGGANYGYTF | TGTGCCAGCGCGGGGGGGGCTAACTATGGCTACACCTTC
. | TRBJ2-3 | . | TRBV24-1 | CATSDLRETDTQYF | TGTGCCACCAGTGATCTCAGGGAAACAGATACGCAGTATTTT
. | TRBJ1-1 | . | TRBV15 | CATSRGNREEAFF | TGTGCCACCAGCAGAGGAAACAGGGAGGAAGCTTTCTTT
TRBD2 | TRBJ2-2 | many | TRBV7-2 | CASLASLSGGVTGELFF | TGTGCCAGCCTCGCCTCCCTCAGCGGGGGAGTCACCGGGGAGCTGTTTTTT
. | TRBJ2-3 | . | TRBV7-3 | CASSPTLGGYTDTQYF | TGTGCCAGCAGCCCCACTCTCGGGGGTTACACAGATACGCAGTATTTT
. | TRBJ1-2 | few | TRBV9 | CASSVGRDANYGYTF | TGTGCCAGCAGCGTAGGCAGGGATGCTAACTATGGCTACACCTTC
TRBD1 | TRBJ1-1 | . | TRBV20-1 | CSAKKQGATNTEAFF | TGCAGTGCAAAGAAACAGGGGGCCACGAACACTGAAGCTTTCTTT
. | TRBJ2-2 | . | TRBV2 | CARNRRGRDGNTGELFF | TGTGCCAGGAACAGAAGAGGCCGGGACGGGAACACCGGGGAGCTGTTTTTT
. | TRBJ1-4 | . | TRBV28 | CASSLMGITTNEKLFF | TGTGCCAGCAGTTTAATGGGAATCACAACTAATGAAAAACTGTTTTTT
. | TRBJ1-1 | . | TRBV9 | CASSHGVLQGRGTEAFF | TGTGCCAGCAGCCATGGGGTCCTACAGGGTCGAGGCACTGAAGCTTTCTTT
TRBD1 | TRBJ1-2 | . | TRBV11-2 | CASSSLDRAHGYTF | TGTGCCAGCAGCTCCCTCGACAGGGCCCATGGCTACACCTTC
. | TRBJ1-2 | few | TRBV6-5 | CASRGTANYGYTF | TGTGCCAGCAGGGGTACAGCTAACTATGGCTACACCTTC
. | TRBJ1-1 | few | TRBV29-1 | CSGSREMNTEAFF | TGCAGCGGTAGCAGGGAAATGAACACTGAAGCTTTCTTT
TRBD1 | TRBJ1-4 | . | TRBV20-1 | CSAARDRGFINEKLFF | TGCAGTGCAGCCCGGGACAGGGGGTTCATTAATGAAAAACTGTTTTTT
. | TRBJ1-6 | . | TRBV27 | CAIRLSPNSPLHF | TGTGCCATCCGCCTTTCTCCAAATTCACCCCTCCACTTT
. | TRBJ2-5 | . | TRBV6-2/TRBV6-3 | CASSPYLKDQETQYF | TGTGCCAGCAGTCCCTACCTAAAGGACCAAGAGACCCAGTACTTC
. | TRBJ1-1 | . | TRBV29-1 | CSVEGYDTEAFF | TGCAGCGTTGAGGGGTATGACACTGAAGCTTTCTTT
. | TRBJ2-5 | . | TRBV9 | CASSRGGGTETQYF | TGTGCCAGCAGCCGGGGAGGGGGCACAGAGACCCAGTACTTC
. | TRBJ1-4 | . | TRBV29-1 | CSATGTAEGNEKLFF | TGCAGCGCCACCGGGACGGCGGAGGGGAACGAAAAACTGTTTTTT
. | TRBJ1-4 | few | TRBV6-5 | CASSYSSANEKLFF | TGTGCCAGCAGTTACTCGTCGGCTAATGAAAAACTGTTTTTT